The following is a T cell receptor (beta chain) sequence with its context. Its cognate antigen has yet to be identified. No clone much larger than this one lies a single base away; base qualities are absent. The CDR3 regions of human TCRbeta chains were subjected to immunosequencing. For the original study's pipeline: TCRs in the repertoires were compared against a reference library of SARS-CoV-2-specific TCRs that had been generated with the MIRA antigen-specificity platform. Breadth meant the fraction of unique TCRs that were SARS-CoV-2-associated, whereas depth meant the fraction of total T cells that were SARS-CoV-2-associated. Using the MIRA data, each spike-specific TCR was mapped to the spike region that the TCR reacts to and placed in a CD4 or CD8 class. Log10-transformed breadth and depth values were compared by one-way ANOVA with Sidak's multiple comparisons tests. This is the immuneACCESS table as TCRdb keeps it, with only in-frame sequences that have V and J called. A part of the clones is gone; compared with another copy, unresolved V genes explain less than half, and the rest is unexplained. D and trimming come from the DNA, and the V and J calls and clone size come from that table. The sample contains over 50,000 clones, roughly 89% of them found a single time. The top ten constitute about 7% of the sample.

Taken from the germline V gene, the CDR1 and CDR2 loops are LGHNA and YSLEER. Reading from cysteine to phenylalanine, the CDR3 counts 16 amino acids. Only the CDR3 DNA stays, 48 bases, in frame from base 1. The germline ends are 10 bases apart after V is trimmed by 0 bases and J by 1 base. The time point tag for this specimen amounts to: baseline before first vaccination. Vaccinee samples were obtained from the UK trials COV001 and COV002, which included a single-blind randomized controlled phase 2/3 trial of AZD1222 (ChAdOx1 nCoV-19) in healthy adults. For TCRbeta chain sequencing, PBMC samples from trial participants were taken at day 0 and at day 28 after the second dose. The data derive from a study of T cell responses to AZD1222 COVID-19 vaccine (dated by TCRdb to the early 2020s). Study-wide context: Because spike-specific TCR depth and breadth did not differ between the two schedules, AZD1222 recipients who got a second dose at roughly 4 weeks were pooled with those who got a second dose at roughly 12 weeks. Trial participants were enrolled into age subgroups of 18-55, 56-69 and 70-plus years, which contained approximately 150, 28 and 58 TCR-sequenced participants, respectively. TCR sequencing was performed for 230 to 250 trial participants, of whom some 200 were given two doses of AZD1222 and around 25 were given two doses of MenACWY control vaccine.

Overall results and qualifications from the work: In the small 56-69-year group, the increase in depth fell short of significance, most likely because of low power. Conclusions about previously exposed vaccinees are limited, since just five or six AZD1222 recipients were seropositive for SARS-CoV-2 at baseline. The vaccine-associated CD4 TCRs covered the entire spike protein, and the dominant responses fell in regions 160-218 and 743-854. Most participants were white British and females outnumbered males, and the authors suggested that clonal diversity may have been underestimated. After two AZD1222 doses, spike-specific TCR breadth and depth were significantly higher than at day 0 and than in MenACWY recipients. Because no samples from the day 14 peak response were available, repertoires could be characterized only after the peak T cell response. Reportedly, close to half of the unique spike-specific TCRs recognized epitopes lying outside the regions that are mutated in the B.1.351 and B.1.1.7 variants.

Sequencing used peripheral blood, obtained on day 0 of AZD1222 vaccination. The receptor was derived from an adult in good health. The chain is encoded by TRBV4-3 joined to TRBJ1-3; 5 matching bases give a weak D call of TRBD1. CDR3 sequence: CASSQDQRGSGNTIYF. The sequenced DNA is TGCGCCAGCAGCCAAGATCAGAGGGGATCTGGAAACACCATATATTTT.